The rows below give T cell receptor beta chains drawn from one sample of a study of blood T cell repertoires in COVID-19. Clones were read by immunoSEQ multiplex PCR, and TCRdb kept only the in-frame ones, dropping some. The table lists about 260,000 clones, approximately 86% of them singletons. Specimen: peripheral blood. The receptors come from a woman aged 55-70 years with COVID-19, enrolled during active disease. Each CDR3 is given with its conserved first and last residue. Each record gives: J gene, V gene, CDR3 protein.

TRBJ2-1	TRBV20-1	CSASYGRERSDEQFF
TRBJ1-5	TRBV5-5	CASSPWGRIDPSNQPQHF
TRBJ1-3	TRBV4-1	CASSQTWTGDSGNTIYF
TRBJ1-1	TRBV7-9	CASGGQENTEAFF
TRBJ1-1	TRBV4-1	CASSLSEGATTEAFF
TRBJ2-4	TRBV27	CASSFSPGRGPPKNIQYF
TRBJ2-4	TRBV30	CAWSGDWGVGQNIQYF
TRBJ2-5	TRBV7-8	CASNPSTGETQYF
TRBJ2-2	TRBV5-1	CASSPLGRAGELFF
TRBJ1-3	TRBV30	CAWSRGTATTGNTIYF
TRBJ2-1	TRBV30	CATKGTREQFF
TRBJ1-3	TRBV19	CASSPGTGGSLSGNTIYF
TRBJ2-1	TRBV12-1	CASSLPTGSHVNEQFF
TRBJ2-7	TRBV20-1	CSASSGRLYEQYF
TRBJ2-2	TRBV9	CASSVVVEGTGELFF
TRBJ2-2	TRBV10-3	CAIRPETRRHAGELFF
TRBJ1-2	TRBV28	CASKNPGQVYGYTF
TRBJ2-5	TRBV5-1	CASSLGVGGSGKQETQYF
TRBJ1-5	TRBV7-9	CASSQGQVESQPQHF
TRBJ1-5	TRBV3-1/TRBV3-2	CASSQDSAGGGQPQHF
TRBJ1-1	TRBV5-1	CASSLNAGTEKPFF
TRBJ2-1	TRBV11-1	CASSQGQGSYNEQFF
TRBJ2-3	TRBV19	CASSLHREQYF
TRBJ2-1	TRBV5-6	CASSLPGLAGINEQFF
TRBJ2-1	TRBV5-4	CASSSRQDHYNEQFF
TRBJ2-6	TRBV2	CASSGSSGANVLTF